These 22 T cell receptor beta chains were sequenced from one sample in a study of blood T cell repertoires in COVID-19. Libraries were prepared by immunoSEQ multiplex PCR; TCRdb keeps only in-frame clonotypes and omits some of them. The table lists more than 200,000 clones, over 75% of them singletons. The source material was PBMCs or T cells enriched from blood (not recorded which). The receptor set was obtained from a man aged 40-49 years who had recovered from COVID-19.

The chain links TRBV5-1 to TRBJ1-1; the D gene is possibly TRBD1 (5 bases). The V and J ends lost 4 bases and 1 base respectively, with 11 bases between them. CDR1 and CDR2 (germline): SGHRS, YFSETQ. The CDR3 covers 14 residues. The DNA for the CDR3 is TGCGCCAGCAGCCCCACAGGACAGAACACTGAAGCTTTCTTT. Its translation: CASSPTGQNTEAFF.

V is TRBV5-1 and J is TRBJ2-1; D is ambiguous. V was pared by 4 bases and J by 2 bases, with 16 bases between. Germline values: CDR1 SGHRS, CDR2 YFSETQ. The CDR3 contains 16 residues. The CDR3 sequence is CASSPDPGAAYNEQFF. CDR3 in DNA: TGCGCCAGCAGCCCCGACCCCGGCGCGGCCTACAATGAGCAGTTCTTC. The whole variable domain, filled in from reference TRBV5-1 and TRBJ2-1, reads KAGVTQTPRYLIKTRGQQVTLSCSPISGHRSVSWYQQTPGQGLQFLFEYFSETQRNKGNFPGRFSGRQFSNSRSEMNVSTLELGDSALYLCASSPDPGAAYNEQFFGPGTRLTVL.

V and J are TRBV10-3 and TRBJ2-7, with 13 nucleotides matching TRBD2. There are 14 residues in the CDR3. Germline trimming cut 0 bases from V and 7 bases from J; bases unmatched to any gene: 0. Germline CDR1 ENHRY, CDR2 SYGVKD. The CDR3 here is CAISESGLAGEQYF. The CDR3 nucleotides are TGTGCCATCAGTGAGTCGGGACTAGCGGGGGAGCAGTACTTC.

The genes are TRBV28 and TRBJ2-7; 8 bases are a match to TRBD2. CDR3 length: 14 amino acids. The junction had 5 bases not matched to a gene; V was cut back by 5 bases and J by 2 bases. Germline V gene data show CDR1 as MDHEN and CDR2 as SYDVKM. Here the CDR3 DNA reads TGTGCCAGCAGTACCCCGGGACTAGCCTACGAGCAGTACTTC. This gives the protein CASSTPGLAYEQYF.

This clone has just one count. J is TRBJ1-1 and V is TRBV30; weak D call: TRBD1 (6 bases). This CDR3 contains 12 residues. Deletions cut 2 bases from V and 5 bases from J, with 9 bases between. CDR1 and CDR2 (germline): GTSNPN, SVGIG (reference sequence). This chain's CDR3 is CAWSTGYTEAFF. The CDR3, as DNA: TGTGCCTGGAGTACAGGGTATACTGAAGCTTTCTTT.

The rearrangement joins TRBV30 to TRBJ2-5; 7 nucleotides align to TRBD2. CDR1 GTSNPN and CDR2 SVGIG come from the germline V gene (reference sequence). The CDR3 has 14 residues. After removal of 2 bases from V and 4 bases from J, the junction contained 7 bases not matched to a gene. CDR3 residues: CAWSPTSGGETQYF. The CDR3 nucleotides are TGTGCCTGGAGTCCGACCTCGGGGGGAGAGACCCAGTACTTC.

The chain is built from TRBV14 and TRBJ1-2, with a possible D match to TRBD1 (5 bases). CDR1 and CDR2 from the germline V gene are SGHDN and FVKESK. This CDR3 is 14 amino acids long. Trimming took 1 base from V and 5 from J, leaving 11 bases between them. CDR3 nucleotide sequence: TGTGCCAGCAGCCAAGTCGACAGAACTTATGGCTACACCTTC. Translated: CASSQVDRTYGYTF.

J is TRBJ2-1 and V is TRBV7-8, with 8 bases fitting TRBD2. CDR1 is SGHVS and CDR2 is FQNEAQ in the germline V gene. The CDR3 runs to 17 residues. V lost 6 bases, J lost 4 bases, and 14 bases stayed unmatched. DNA of the CDR3: TGTGCCAGCAGTGCACCTAGACTAGCGCGACGATACAATGAGCAGTTCTTC. Protein sequence: CASSAPRLARRYNEQFF.

The V and J genes are TRBV2 and TRBJ2-7, with 10 bases aligning to TRBD2. CDR3 size: 14 residues. Trimming removed 4 bases from V and 4 bases from J; junction bases left unmatched: 4. Germline V gene sequence: CDR1 SNHLY, CDR2 FYNNEI. In nucleotides, the CDR3 is TGTGCCAGCAGTGGTCAGCGGGGGGGGTACGAGCAGTACTTC. Its translation is CASSGQRGGYEQYF.

The chain recombines TRBV6-7 with TRBJ2-7; 14 bases line up with TRBD2. TRBV6-7 is an ORF for which the function is uncertain. This CDR3 has 18 residues. After removal of 3 bases from V and 4 bases from J, the junction contained 11 bases not matched to a gene. CDR3 in amino acids: CASSYPGLAGGSGYEQYF. In DNA, the CDR3 is TGTGCCAGCAGTTATCCCGGACTAGCGGGGGGCTCGGGGTACGAGCAGTACTTC.

V and J are TRBV4-1 and TRBJ2-7; perhaps TRBD2 as D (6 bases). The CDR3 totals 15 residues. V was trimmed by 0 bases and J by 2 bases, leaving 11 bases between them. CDR1 and CDR2 from the germline V gene are MGHRA and YSYEKL. The CDR3 region is CASSQESSGTYEQYF. For the CDR3, the DNA is TGCGCCAGCAGCCAAGAAAGTAGCGGAACCTACGAGCAGTACTTC.

The chain uses TRBV9 and TRBJ2-3; D unclear. Germline-derived CDR1 and CDR2 are SGDLS and YYNGEE. The V end was cut by 0 bases, the J end by 4 bases, with 12 bases between. There are 15 residues in the CDR3. The CDR3 coding sequence is TGTGCCAGCAGCGTAGTGGCTAGTAATCCAGATACGCAGTATTTT. Translated, it gives CASSVVASNPDTQYF. The whole variable domain, filled in from reference TRBV9 and TRBJ2-3, reads DSGVTQTPKHLITATGQRVTLRCSPRSGDLSVYWYQQSLDQGLQFLIQYYNGEERAKGNILERFSAQQFPDLHSELNLSSLELGDSALYFCASSVVASNPDTQYFGPGTRLTVL.

With regard to this clone: The same CDR3 arises from other DNA sequences in this sample as well. This sequence joins TRBV2 and TRBJ1-1, with D possibly matching TRBD1 (6 bases). The CDR3 is made up of 13 amino acids. CDR1 is SNHLY, CDR2 FYNNEI, per germline. V lost 3 bases and J lost 3, with 8 bases in between. The CDR3 sequence: CASSENRDTEAFF. The CDR3 nucleotides read TGTGCCAGCAGTGAGAACAGGGACACTGAAGCTTTCTTT.

This chain uses TRBV3-1 (or the pseudogene TRBV3-2) with TRBJ1-6, with D maybe TRBD1 (5 bases). Trimming shortened V by 10 bases and J by 6 bases, and 22 bases separated the two germline ends. This CDR3 contains 16 residues. Germline CDR1 and CDR2: LGHDT and YNNKEL (reference sequence). CDR3 nucleotide sequence: TGTGCCACCGGCAAGCACTCGACGGGGGGTAATTCACCCCTCCACTTT. Residues: CATGKHSTGGNSPLHF.

This clone has a single count. This chain uses TRBV6-5 with TRBJ1-2, with 7 positions matching TRBD1. Germline values: CDR1 MNHEY, CDR2 SVGAGI. J gave up 2 bases and V 6 bases, and 6 bases lay outside the gene matches. The CDR3 covers 14 residues. The CDR3 sequence: CASSLGQVNYGYTF. DNA of the CDR3: TGTGCCAGCAGCCTTGGACAGGTCAACTATGGCTACACCTTC.

The CDR3 nucleotides are TGTGCCAGCAGCTTAACTAGCGGGACCTCTTATGAGCAGTACTTC. It codes for CASSLTSGTSYEQYF. The chain recombines TRBV7-9 with TRBJ2-7; TRBD2 aligns across 10 bases. This CDR3 has 15 amino acids. V lost 2 bases, J lost 7 bases, and 8 bases stayed unmatched. Germline V lookup: CDR1 SEHNR, CDR2 FQNEAQ (reference sequence).

This chain connects TRBV6-5 to TRBJ2-3; possible D gene TRBD1, 5 bases. The CDR3 length is 14 residues. Germline CDR1 reads MNHEY; CDR2 reads SVGAGI. V was shortened by 2 bases and J by 6 bases, with 12 bases between the two germline ends. This CDR3 reads CASSYPPGRDTQYF. The DNA for the CDR3 is TGTGCCAGCAGTTACCCACCAGGGCGGGATACGCAGTATTTT.

This clone was counted once. The V gene is TRBV19, the J gene TRBJ1-3; D remains ambiguous. V gave up 4 bases and J gave up 0 bases, with 7 bases separating them. The germline CDR1 and CDR2 sequences are LNHDA and SQIVND (reference sequence). The CDR3 totals 14 residues. The DNA for the CDR3 is TGTGCCAGTAGTAGCCTAAGCTCTGGAAACACCATATATTTT. Protein sequence: CASSSLSSGNTIYF.

The J gene is TRBJ2-5, the V gene TRBV29-1, with D hard to call. From germline, CDR1 is SQVTM and CDR2 ANQGSEA. This CDR3 is 10 amino acids long. V shed 0 bases and J shed 11 bases, with 7 bases lying between them. CDR3 nucleotide sequence: TGCAGCGTTGAAGATATGTTACAGTACTTC. Residues: CSVEDMLQYF.

The chain has TRBV9 and TRBJ2-5; 8 nucleotides match TRBD2. After removal of 0 bases from V and 5 bases from J, the junction contained 9 bases not matched to a gene. Germline V gene sequence: CDR1 SGDLS, CDR2 YYNGEE. The CDR3 runs 16 residues. The CDR3 region is CASSVARGGLRETQYF. DNA of the CDR3: TGTGCCAGCAGCGTAGCCCGGGGGGGCCTGAGGGAGACCCAGTACTTC. Variable domain in full (rest from reference TRBV9 and TRBJ2-5): DSGVTQTPKHLITATGQRVTLRCSPRSGDLSVYWYQQSLDQGLQFLIQYYNGEERAKGNILERFSAQQFPDLHSELNLSSLELGDSALYFCASSVARGGLRETQYFGPGTRLLVL.

The rearrangement joins TRBV3-1 (or the pseudogene TRBV3-2) to TRBJ2-7; D possibly corresponds to TRBD1 (5 bases). CDR1 and CDR2 from the germline V gene are LGHDT and YNNKEL (reference sequence). Between the trimmed V and J ends, which lost 4 bases and 0 bases, there was a span of 7 bases. CDR3 length: 13 residues. CDR3 nucleotides: TGTGCCAGCAGCCTGGACATCTCCTACGAGCAGTACTTC. It yields the protein CASSLDISYEQYF.

The chain is built from TRBV7-9 and TRBJ1-3; D is perhaps TRBD1 (5 bases). From germline, CDR1 is SEHNR and CDR2 FQNEAQ (reference sequence). V dropped 6 bases and J dropped 2 bases, with 11 bases sitting between them. The CDR3 covers 14 residues. CDR3 bases: TGTGCCAGCAGTCCGGGGGGACCTGGAAACACCATATATTTT. It encodes CASSPGGPGNTIYF.